This TCR beta chain was found in a study of shared clonotypes between healthy human individuals. Study results and limitations: In a handful of donors, about 5% of naive CD4 clonotypes appeared in common. Estimated richness was generally greater in naive than memory subsets.

Across several immunoSEQ plates, the genomic DNA of each subset was split evenly. TCRdb's table, derived via immunoSEQ multiplex PCR, lists solely in-frame clones and lacks some. The sample carries approximately 1,500,000 clones, under 99% recorded once. V lost 4 bases, J lost 6 bases, and 11 bases lay in between. The CDR3 has 12 residues. Germline values: CDR1 SGHRS, CDR2 YFSETQ. As regards this clone: Antigen unknown.

The clonotype comes from a man aged 25-45 years in good health. This sequence joins TRBV5-1 and TRBJ2-7; no firm D call. Sequenced sample: naive CD4+ T cells sorted from blood. Described subset: CD45RA+ positively selected. CDR3 sequence: CASSPPGLEQYF. CDR3 nucleotide sequence: TGCGCCAGCAGCCCCCCTGGGCTCGAGCAGTACTTC.